What follows describes a single T cell receptor beta chain. This CDR3 spans 14 amino acids. V was pared by 8 bases and J by 6 bases, with 7 bases of the junction left unmatched. Germline V gives CDR1 SNHLY, CDR2 FYNNEI. This record belongs to a study of blood T cell repertoires in COVID-19. Study background: From the United States, Italy and Spain came samples of acute and convalescent COVID-19.

This table comes from immunoSEQ multiplex PCR, and its TCRdb copy is limited to in-frame clones, with some not included. Of approximately 270,000 clones in the sample, roughly 85% are singletons; the top ten hold approximately 4.2%. The age range of participants was 18 to 89 years, with residence in roughly 25 US areas. Membership in each cohort depended on participant-reported clinical history. All recovered Cohort 3 donors got two negative PCRs, got clearance, or saw symptom resolution. Specimen: PBMCs or T cells enriched from blood (not recorded which). The receptor was isolated from a woman under 40 who had recovered from COVID-19. The V call is TRBV2, the J call TRBJ2-2; 9 bases line up with TRBD1. The CDR3 DNA reads TGTGCCAGCGCCCACCGGACAGGGGCCGGGGAGCTGTTTTTT. Translated: CASAHRTGAGELFF.